The 3 T cell receptor beta chains reported below all come from one sample, sequenced in a study of T cells after yellow fever vaccination. One entry per CDR3 protein, called by TCRdb with MiXCR from the 5' RACE reads. This sample has some 120,000 distinct CDR3 sequences, with 8% to 9.5% found just once. The sample in question was CD8+ T cells sorted from PBMCs, obtained 45 days after the yellow fever booster vaccination. The origin of the receptors is a young man who received the YFV17D yellow fever vaccine.

In this sample, this clonotype turned up many times. The chain recombines TRBV29-1 with TRBJ2-7; TRBD2 matches 11 bases. The CDR3 runs 16 residues. Losses at the gene ends were 5 bases for V and 5 bases for J; bases not matched to a gene: 14. Germline CDR1 and CDR2: SQVTM and ANQGSEA. CDR3 region: CSVNEGTGTSGHEQYF. The CDR3 coding sequence is TGCAGCGTTAATGAGGGAACCGGGACTAGCGGACACGAGCAGTACTTC.

This clonotype was observed many times. This chain joins TRBV27 and TRBJ2-7; 7 nucleotides match TRBD1. This CDR3 comprises 13 residues. The germline V gene encodes CDR1 MNHEY and CDR2 SMNVEV (reference sequence). After removal of 3 bases from V and 2 bases from J, the junction contained 1 base not matched to a gene. The CDR3 region is CASSLRGPYEQYF. DNA of the CDR3: TGTGCCAGCAGTTTGAGGGGGCCCTACGAGCAGTACTTC.

The table lists this clonotype with many counts. The CDR3 sequence is CSVRDRGGYTF. The CDR3 region has the DNA TGCAGCGTGAGGGACAGGGGTGGCTACACCTTC. This chain joins TRBV29-1 and TRBJ1-2, with 10 nucleotides matching TRBD1. Per the germline V gene, CDR1 is SQVTM and CDR2 is ANQGSEA. The CDR3 is 11 residues long. Trimming removed 6 bases from V and 7 bases from J; junction bases left unmatched: 2.